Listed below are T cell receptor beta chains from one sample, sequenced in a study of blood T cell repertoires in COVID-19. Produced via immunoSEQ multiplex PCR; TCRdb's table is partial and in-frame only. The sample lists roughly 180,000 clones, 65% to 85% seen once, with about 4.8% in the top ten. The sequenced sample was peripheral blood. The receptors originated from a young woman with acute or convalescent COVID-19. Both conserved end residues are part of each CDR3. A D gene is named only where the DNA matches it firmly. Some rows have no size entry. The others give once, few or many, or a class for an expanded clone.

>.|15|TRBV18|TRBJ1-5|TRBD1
CASSPGTASNQPQHF
TGTGCCAGCTCACCGGGGACAGCGAGCAATCAGCCCCAGCATTTT
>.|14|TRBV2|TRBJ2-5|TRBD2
CAVLVGLAGGAQYF
TGTGCCGTCCTGGTAGGACTAGCGGGGGGGGCCCAGTACTTC
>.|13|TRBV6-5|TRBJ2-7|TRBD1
CASSLDRGYEQYF
TGTGCCAGCAGTTTGGACAGGGGTTACGAGCAGTACTTC
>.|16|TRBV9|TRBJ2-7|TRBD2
CASSVGSGGNPYEQYF
TGTGCCAGCAGCGTAGGAAGCGGGGGAAACCCCTACGAGCAGTACTTC
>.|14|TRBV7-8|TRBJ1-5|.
CASSLDRGNQPQHF
TGTGCCAGCAGCTTAGACAGGGGCAATCAGCCCCAGCATTTT
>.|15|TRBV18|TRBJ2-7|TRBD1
CASSPPGQGHHEQYF
TGTGCCAGCTCACCACCGGGACAGGGGCATCACGAGCAGTACTTC
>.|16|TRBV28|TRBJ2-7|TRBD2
CASSLWASGPHYEQYF
TGTGCCAGCAGTTTATGGGCTAGCGGACCCCACTACGAGCAGTACTTC
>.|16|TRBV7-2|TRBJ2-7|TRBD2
CASSSPGLAGTSEQYF
TGTGCCAGCAGCTCCCCGGGACTAGCGGGGACGAGTGAGCAGTACTTC
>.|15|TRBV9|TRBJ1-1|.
CASSASGTPNTEAFF
TGTGCCAGCAGCGCCTCCGGGACACCGAACACTGAAGCTTTCTTT
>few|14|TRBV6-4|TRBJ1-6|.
CASTDGQDNSPLHF
TGTGCCAGCACCGACGGCCAGGATAATTCACCCCTCCACTTT
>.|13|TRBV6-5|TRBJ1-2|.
CASRVTGGYGYTF
TGTGCCAGCAGGGTGACAGGTGGCTATGGCTACACCTTC
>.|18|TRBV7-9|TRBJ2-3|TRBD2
CASSSRGFSGRETDTQYF
TGTGCCAGCAGCTCCCGGGGGTTTAGCGGGAGGGAGACAGATACGCAGTATTTT
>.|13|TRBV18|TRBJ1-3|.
CASSPNREHTIYF
TGTGCCAGCTCACCGAACAGGGAGCACACCATATATTTT
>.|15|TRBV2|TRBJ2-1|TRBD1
CASSDDRGLAGEQFF
TGTGCCAGCAGTGACGACAGGGGGCTCGCGGGTGAGCAGTTCTTC
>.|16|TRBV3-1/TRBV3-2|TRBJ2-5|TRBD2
CASSRSRLAPEETQYF
TGTGCCAGCAGCCGAAGCAGACTAGCTCCTGAAGAGACCCAGTACTTC
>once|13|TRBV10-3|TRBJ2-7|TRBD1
CAIRRGQGYEQYF
TGTGCCATCAGAAGGGGACAGGGCTACGAGCAGTACTTC
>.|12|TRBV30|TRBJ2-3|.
CAWRASTDTQYF
TGTGCCTGGAGGGCCAGCACAGATACGCAGTATTTT
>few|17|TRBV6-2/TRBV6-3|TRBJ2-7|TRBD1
CASSYTNSRRGSYEQYF
TGTGCCAGCAGTTACACAAATTCGCGCAGGGGGTCCTACGAGCAGTACTTC
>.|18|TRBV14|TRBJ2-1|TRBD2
CASSQVSSLAGKYNEQFF
TGTGCCAGCAGCCAAGTTTCTTCTCTAGCGGGAAAATACAATGAGCAGTTCTTC
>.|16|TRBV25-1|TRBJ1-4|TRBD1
CASSELRTGGGEKLFF
TGTGCCAGCAGTGAATTACGGACAGGGGGCGGTGAAAAACTGTTTTTT
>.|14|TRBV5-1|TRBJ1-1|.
CASSHTGMNTEAFF
TGCGCCAGCAGCCACACAGGGATGAACACTGAAGCTTTCTTT
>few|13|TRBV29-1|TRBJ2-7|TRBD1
CSARDRSSYEQYF
TGCAGCGCCCGGGACAGGAGCTCCTACGAGCAGTACTTC
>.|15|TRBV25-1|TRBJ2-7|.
CASSAGVRSSYEQYF
TGTGCCAGCAGTGCGGGGGTGCGAAGCTCCTACGAGCAGTACTTC
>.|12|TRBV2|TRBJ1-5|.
CASSGNNQPQHF
TGTGCCAGCTCGGGAAATAATCAGCCCCAGCATTTT
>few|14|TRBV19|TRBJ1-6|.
CASSIQGRDSPLHF
TGTGCCAGTAGTATACAGGGGAGAGATTCACCCCTCCACTTT
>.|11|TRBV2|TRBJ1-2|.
CATLQAGSYTF
TGTGCCACCCTCCAGGCGGGAAGCTACACCTTC
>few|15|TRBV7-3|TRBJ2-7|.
CASSLTSDSLKEQYF
TGTGCCAGCAGCTTAACTTCCGACAGCCTTAAGGAGCAGTACTTC
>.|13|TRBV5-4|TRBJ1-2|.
CASSYSVGLTEVF
TGTGCCAGCAGCTATAGTGTGGGACTGACGGAGGTCTTC
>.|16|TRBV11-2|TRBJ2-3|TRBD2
CASSLLGRAFADTQYF
TGTGCCAGCAGCTTACTAGGGAGGGCCTTCGCAGATACGCAGTATTTT
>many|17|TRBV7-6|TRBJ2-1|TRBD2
CASSYPLSGGGYNEQFF
TGTGCCAGCAGCTACCCCCTTTCCGGGGGGGGCTACAATGAGCAGTTCTTC
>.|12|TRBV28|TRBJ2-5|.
CASDSQGGTQYF
TGTGCCAGCGATTCGCAGGGGGGGACCCAGTACTTC
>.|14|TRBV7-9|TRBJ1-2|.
CASSRNNNEEGYTF
TGTGCCAGCAGCCGTAATAATAACGAGGAGGGCTACACCTTC
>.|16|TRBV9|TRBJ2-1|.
CASSSQTPGATNEQFF
TGTGCCAGCAGCTCCCAAACCCCGGGAGCAACAAATGAGCAGTTCTTC
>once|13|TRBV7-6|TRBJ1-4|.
CASSKRRAGGLFF
TGTGCCAGCAGCAAGAGACGAGCGGGTGGACTGTTTTTT
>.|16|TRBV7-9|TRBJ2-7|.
CASSLASEVGYYEQYF
TGTGCCAGCAGCTTAGCCTCGGAGGTCGGCTACTACGAGCAGTACTTC
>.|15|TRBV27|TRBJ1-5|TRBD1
CASRPTGANNQPQHF
TGTGCCAGCAGACCAACAGGGGCGAACAATCAGCCCCAGCATTTT
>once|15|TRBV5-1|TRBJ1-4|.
CASGSQGQMAEKLFF
TGCGCCAGCGGGAGCCAAGGACAGATGGCTGAAAAACTGTTTTTT
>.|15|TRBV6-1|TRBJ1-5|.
CASSEAPGSNQPQHF
TGTGCCAGCAGTGAAGCCCCGGGAAGCAATCAGCCCCAGCATTTT
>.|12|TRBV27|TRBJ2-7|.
CASSPGTYEQYF
TGTGCCAGCAGTCCAGGCACCTACGAGCAGTACTTC
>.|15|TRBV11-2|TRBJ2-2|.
CASSLDGGLTGELFF
TGTGCCAGCAGCTTAGATGGAGGGCTGACCGGGGAGCTGTTTTTT
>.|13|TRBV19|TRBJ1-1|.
CASSLDTWTEAFF
TGTGCCAGTAGTTTGGACACGTGGACTGAAGCTTTCTTT
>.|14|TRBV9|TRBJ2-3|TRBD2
CASSAGGLPDTQYF
TGTGCCAGCAGCGCGGGGGGGCTCCCAGATACGCAGTATTTT
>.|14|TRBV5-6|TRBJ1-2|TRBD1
CASSLGGTGYGYTF
TGTGCCAGCAGCTTGGGAGGGACAGGCTATGGCTACACCTTC
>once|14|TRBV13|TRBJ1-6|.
CASSSGTANSPLHF
TGTGCCAGCAGCTCCGGGACTGCAAATTCACCCCTCCACTTT
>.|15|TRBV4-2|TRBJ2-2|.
CASSQARANTGELFF
TGTGCCAGCAGCCAAGCGCGAGCGAACACCGGGGAGCTGTTTTTT
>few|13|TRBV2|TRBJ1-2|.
CASQTRGGYGYTF
TGTGCCAGCCAGACTCGGGGGGGCTATGGCTACACCTTC
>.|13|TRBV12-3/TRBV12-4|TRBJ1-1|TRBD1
CASRQQGGTEAFF
TGTGCCAGCAGACAACAGGGGGGCACTGAAGCTTTCTTT
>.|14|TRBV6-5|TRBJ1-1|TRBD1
CASRPGQKNTEAFF
TGTGCCAGCAGACCGGGACAGAAAAACACTGAAGCTTTCTTT
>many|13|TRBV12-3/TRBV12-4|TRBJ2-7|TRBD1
CASSYGTGREQYF
TGTGCCAGCAGTTACGGGACAGGGCGCGAGCAGTACTTC
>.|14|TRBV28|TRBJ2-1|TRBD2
CASKAGGSYNEQFF
TGTGCCAGCAAGGCGGGGGGCTCCTACAATGAGCAGTTCTTC
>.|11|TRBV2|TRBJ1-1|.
CASPERGGAFF
TGTGCCAGCCCGGAAAGGGGAGGCGCTTTCTTT
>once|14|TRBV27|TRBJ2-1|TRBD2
CASSRGGKVGEQFF
TGTGCCAGCAGCCGGGGGGGGAAAGTAGGTGAGCAGTTCTTC
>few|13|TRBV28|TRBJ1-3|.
CASNRYSGNTIYF
TGTGCCAGCAACCGGTACTCTGGAAACACCATATATTTT
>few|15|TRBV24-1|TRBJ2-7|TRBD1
CATSDQGQEIYEQYF
TGTGCCACCAGTGATCAGGGACAGGAAATCTACGAGCAGTACTTC
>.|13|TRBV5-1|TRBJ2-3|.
CASSFGLADTQYF
TGCGCCAGCAGCTTCGGACTGGCAGATACGCAGTATTTT